Listed below are T cell receptor beta chains from one sample, sequenced in a study of cytomegalovirus exposure and HLA in healthy donors. The repertoire was sequenced with immunoSEQ multiplex PCR; TCRdb's copy has only in-frame clones and lacks some. Counted here are 250,000 to 350,000 clones, about four fifths occurring once; the ten biggest clones make up about 0.3%. Source material: PBMCs. The source of these receptors is a girl aged 2 to 9 in good health and CMV-seronegative. The CDR3 runs from the conserved cysteine through the conserved F or W. Fields, in order: V gene, J gene, CDR3 length, D gene, clone size, CDR3 protein, CDR3 DNA. A D gene is named only where the DNA matches it firmly. A row's size may be missing; if present it is once, few, many or a size class.

V gene: TRBV7-9
J gene: TRBJ2-3
CDR3 length: 17
D gene: TRBD2
clone size: -
CDR3 protein: CASSFVLQRGGQGTQYF
CDR3 DNA: TGTGCCAGCAGCTTCGTCTTACAGCGGGGGGGCCAAGGTACGCAGTATTTT

V gene: TRBV5-1
J gene: TRBJ2-1
CDR3 length: 18
D gene: TRBD2
clone size: -
CDR3 protein: CASKGIGSGTSSYNEQFF
CDR3 DNA: TGCGCCAGCAAAGGGATCGGTAGCGGGACGAGCTCCTACAATGAGCAGTTCTTC

V gene: TRBV7-2
J gene: TRBJ1-2
CDR3 length: 15
D gene: -
clone size: -
CDR3 protein: CASSLARPGSYGYTF
CDR3 DNA: TGTGCCAGCAGCTTAGCGAGGCCGGGATCCTATGGCTACACCTTC

V gene: TRBV5-1
J gene: TRBJ2-7
CDR3 length: 14
D gene: -
clone size: once
CDR3 protein: CASSLASATYEQYF
CDR3 DNA: TGCGCCAGCAGCTTGGCTAGCGCCACCTACGAGCAGTACTTC

V gene: TRBV10-3
J gene: TRBJ2-1
CDR3 length: 14
D gene: TRBD1
clone size: once
CDR3 protein: CASTGTAVYNEQFF
CDR3 DNA: TGTGCCAGCACCGGGACAGCGGTCTACAATGAGCAGTTCTTC

V gene: TRBV28
J gene: TRBJ2-7
CDR3 length: 16
D gene: -
clone size: few
CDR3 protein: CASTHLPSGKRYEQYF
CDR3 DNA: TGTGCCAGCACCCATCTACCCTCCGGTAAACGTTACGAGCAGTACTTC

V gene: TRBV7-9
J gene: TRBJ1-6
CDR3 length: 19
D gene: TRBD1
clone size: -
CDR3 protein: CASSSSGTGGAGENSPLHF
CDR3 DNA: TGTGCCAGCAGCTCATCCGGGACAGGGGGGGCTGGGGAAAATTCACCCCTCCACTTT

V gene: TRBV5-4
J gene: TRBJ2-7
CDR3 length: 17
D gene: TRBD2
clone size: -
CDR3 protein: CASRPAGSGASSYEQYF
CDR3 DNA: TGTGCCAGCAGACCGGCTGGTAGCGGGGCGAGCTCCTACGAGCAGTACTTC

V gene: TRBV4-1
J gene: TRBJ2-3
CDR3 length: 16
D gene: -
clone size: few
CDR3 protein: CASSQETSVRGDTQYF
CDR3 DNA: TGCGCCAGCAGCCAAGAGACCAGCGTGCGAGGAGATACGCAGTATTTT

V gene: TRBV9
J gene: TRBJ2-1
CDR3 length: 16
D gene: TRBD2
clone size: -
CDR3 protein: CASSLPEGLVDNEQFF
CDR3 DNA: TGTGCCAGCAGCCTTCCTGAGGGACTAGTCGACAATGAGCAGTTCTTC

V gene: TRBV18
J gene: TRBJ1-2
CDR3 length: 16
D gene: TRBD1
clone size: few
CDR3 protein: CASSPYEYRGDYGYTF
CDR3 DNA: TGTGCCAGCTCACCATATGAGTACAGGGGTGACTATGGCTACACCTTC

V gene: TRBV13
J gene: TRBJ2-5
CDR3 length: 16
D gene: TRBD2
clone size: -
CDR3 protein: CASSLVTAGVRETQYF
CDR3 DNA: TGTGCCAGCAGCTTAGTCACAGCGGGAGTACGAGAGACCCAGTACTTC

V gene: TRBV5-1
J gene: TRBJ1-4
CDR3 length: 14
D gene: -
clone size: -
CDR3 protein: CASSLRQSNEKLFF
CDR3 DNA: TGCGCCAGCAGCTTGAGACAGAGTAATGAAAAACTGTTTTTT

V gene: TRBV4-1
J gene: TRBJ1-3
CDR3 length: 15
D gene: -
clone size: -
CDR3 protein: CASSLQGSSGNTIYF
CDR3 DNA: TGCGCCAGCAGCCTGCAGGGATCCTCTGGAAACACCATATATTTT

V gene: TRBV19
J gene: TRBJ2-7
CDR3 length: 13
D gene: -
clone size: -
CDR3 protein: CASSINPRDEQYF
CDR3 DNA: TGTGCCAGTAGTATAAACCCCCGGGACGAGCAGTACTTC

V gene: TRBV6-5
J gene: TRBJ1-2
CDR3 length: 14
D gene: TRBD1
clone size: -
CDR3 protein: CASSSEQGAWGYTF
CDR3 DNA: TGTGCCAGCAGTTCAGAACAGGGGGCTTGGGGCTACACCTTC

V gene: TRBV9
J gene: TRBJ2-7
CDR3 length: 15
D gene: -
clone size: -
CDR3 protein: CASSAYPGLIYEQYF
CDR3 DNA: TGTGCCAGCAGCGCGTACCCGGGTCTGATCTACGAGCAGTACTTC

V gene: TRBV30
J gene: TRBJ2-2
CDR3 length: 14
D gene: -
clone size: -
CDR3 protein: CAWSVLAATGELFF
CDR3 DNA: TGTGCCTGGAGTGTACTGGCAGCGACCGGGGAGCTGTTTTTT

V gene: TRBV5-8
J gene: TRBJ1-4
CDR3 length: 14
D gene: -
clone size: -
CDR3 protein: CASSLARVNEKLFF
CDR3 DNA: TGTGCCAGCAGCTTGGCCAGGGTAAATGAAAAACTGTTTTTT

V gene: TRBV28
J gene: TRBJ1-1
CDR3 length: 16
D gene: -
clone size: -
CDR3 protein: CASSKTSGTILAEAFF
CDR3 DNA: TGTGCCAGCAGCAAAACCTCCGGGACAATCTTGGCTGAAGCTTTCTTT

V gene: TRBV28
J gene: TRBJ2-1
CDR3 length: 15
D gene: TRBD1
clone size: -
CDR3 protein: CASSGTGGSYNEQFF
CDR3 DNA: TGTGCCAGCAGTGGAACAGGGGGCTCCTACAATGAGCAGTTCTTC

V gene: TRBV11-2
J gene: TRBJ2-5
CDR3 length: 17
D gene: TRBD2
clone size: few
CDR3 protein: CASSLDYRPAGGKTQYF
CDR3 DNA: TGTGCCAGCAGCTTAGATTATCGTCCGGCGGGGGGAAAGACCCAGTACTTC

V gene: TRBV7-8
J gene: TRBJ1-5
CDR3 length: 14
D gene: -
clone size: -
CDR3 protein: CASSSDYSNQPQHF
CDR3 DNA: TGTGCCAGCAGCTCGGACTATAGCAATCAGCCCCAGCATTTT

V gene: TRBV7-2
J gene: TRBJ1-5
CDR3 length: 15
D gene: TRBD1
clone size: -
CDR3 protein: CASSLDRGFNQPQHF
CDR3 DNA: TGTGCCAGCAGCTTAGACAGGGGGTTTAATCAGCCCCAGCATTTT

V gene: TRBV10-1
J gene: TRBJ2-1
CDR3 length: 15
D gene: TRBD2
clone size: -
CDR3 protein: CASSLAGGPGNEQFF
CDR3 DNA: TGCGCCAGCAGCCTAGCGGGGGGACCTGGGAATGAGCAGTTCTTC

V gene: TRBV6-1
J gene: TRBJ1-1
CDR3 length: 13
D gene: TRBD1
clone size: -
CDR3 protein: CASSPWTGEEAFF
CDR3 DNA: TGTGCCAGCAGTCCGTGGACAGGGGAGGAAGCTTTCTTT

V gene: TRBV10-3
J gene: TRBJ2-3
CDR3 length: 19
D gene: TRBD1
clone size: -
CDR3 protein: CAISESIWDRGRRRNTQYF
CDR3 DNA: TGTGCCATCAGTGAGTCGATTTGGGACAGGGGAAGGCGCAGGAATACGCAGTATTTT

V gene: TRBV4-1
J gene: TRBJ1-5
CDR3 length: 15
D gene: -
clone size: few
CDR3 protein: CASSQVMSNNQPQHF
CDR3 DNA: TGCGCCAGCAGCCAAGTCATGTCCAATAATCAGCCCCAGCATTTT

V gene: TRBV6-1
J gene: TRBJ2-3
CDR3 length: 16
D gene: TRBD2
clone size: -
CDR3 protein: CASSVFSGGSADTQYF
CDR3 DNA: TGTGCCAGCAGTGTCTTTAGCGGGGGGAGCGCAGATACGCAGTATTTT

V gene: TRBV19
J gene: TRBJ1-1
CDR3 length: 17
D gene: TRBD1
clone size: -
CDR3 protein: CASSPRGRGVMNTEAFF
CDR3 DNA: TGTGCCAGTAGTCCTAGGGGCAGGGGGGTCATGAACACTGAAGCTTTCTTT

V gene: TRBV9
J gene: TRBJ2-3
CDR3 length: 15
D gene: TRBD2
clone size: -
CDR3 protein: CASSGSSGSTDTQYF
CDR3 DNA: TGTGCCAGCAGCGGATCTAGCGGTAGCACAGATACGCAGTATTTT

V gene: TRBV10-1
J gene: TRBJ2-7
CDR3 length: 19
D gene: TRBD2
clone size: -
CDR3 protein: CASSEPRLAGGPSSYEQYF
CDR3 DNA: TGCGCCAGCAGTGAGCCGAGACTAGCGGGGGGACCCAGCTCCTACGAGCAGTACTTC

V gene: TRBV28
J gene: TRBJ1-1
CDR3 length: 13
D gene: TRBD1
clone size: few
CDR3 protein: CASSSGGLTEAFF
CDR3 DNA: TGTGCCAGCAGCTCAGGGGGCCTGACTGAAGCTTTCTTT

V gene: TRBV29-1
J gene: TRBJ1-2
CDR3 length: 13
D gene: -
clone size: few
CDR3 protein: CSVKGGDHYGYTF
CDR3 DNA: TGCAGCGTAAAAGGGGGAGATCACTATGGCTACACCTTC

V gene: TRBV27
J gene: TRBJ1-1
CDR3 length: 13
D gene: -
clone size: -
CDR3 protein: CASSRTGNTEAFF
CDR3 DNA: TGTGCCAGCAGTCGCACGGGGAACACTGAAGCTTTCTTT

V gene: TRBV5-8
J gene: TRBJ2-7
CDR3 length: 15
D gene: -
clone size: few
CDR3 protein: CASRILTVVSYEQYF
CDR3 DNA: TGTGCCAGCAGGATCCTAACAGTGGTGTCCTACGAGCAGTACTTC

V gene: TRBV11-2
J gene: TRBJ2-2
CDR3 length: 17
D gene: -
clone size: -
CDR3 protein: CASSPLFWRGNTGELFF
CDR3 DNA: TGTGCCAGCAGCCCCCTTTTTTGGCGGGGCAACACCGGGGAGCTGTTTTTT

V gene: TRBV6-6
J gene: TRBJ2-7
CDR3 length: 13
D gene: TRBD1
clone size: -
CDR3 protein: CASSVPGGYEQYF
CDR3 DNA: TGTGCCAGCAGCGTCCCAGGGGGCTACGAGCAGTACTTC

V gene: TRBV5-4
J gene: TRBJ2-7
CDR3 length: 14
D gene: TRBD2
clone size: -
CDR3 protein: CASSLSGSTYEQYF
CDR3 DNA: TGTGCCAGCAGCCTTAGCGGGAGCACCTACGAGCAGTACTTC

V gene: TRBV19
J gene: TRBJ2-3
CDR3 length: 14
D gene: -
clone size: -
CDR3 protein: CASSMYPPTDTQYF
CDR3 DNA: TGTGCCAGTAGTATGTATCCCCCCACAGATACGCAGTATTTT

V gene: TRBV7-3
J gene: TRBJ1-2
CDR3 length: 13
D gene: -
clone size: -
CDR3 protein: CASSLAGGYGYTF
CDR3 DNA: TGTGCCAGCAGCTTAGCGGGGGGATATGGCTACACCTTC

V gene: TRBV18
J gene: TRBJ2-1
CDR3 length: 13
D gene: TRBD2
clone size: -
CDR3 protein: CASSDRLASEQFF
CDR3 DNA: TGTGCCAGCTCAGACAGACTAGCTAGTGAGCAGTTCTTC

V gene: TRBV9
J gene: TRBJ2-3
CDR3 length: 15
D gene: TRBD2
clone size: -
CDR3 protein: CASSRERGATDTQYF
CDR3 DNA: TGTGCCAGCAGCAGAGAGCGGGGGGCTACAGATACGCAGTATTTT

V gene: TRBV30
J gene: TRBJ1-6
CDR3 length: 15
D gene: -
clone size: -
CDR3 protein: CAWSVGGARNSPLHF
CDR3 DNA: TGTGCCTGGAGTGTCGGGGGGGCACGGAATTCACCCCTCCACTTT

V gene: TRBV7-2
J gene: TRBJ1-2
CDR3 length: 14
D gene: -
clone size: -
CDR3 protein: CASSLVGGDYGYTF
CDR3 DNA: TGTGCCAGCAGCTTAGTGGGGGGAGACTATGGCTACACCTTC

V gene: TRBV5-1
J gene: TRBJ2-1
CDR3 length: 15
D gene: -
clone size: -
CDR3 protein: CASSSMDREGNEQFF
CDR3 DNA: TGCGCCAGCAGCTCTATGGACAGGGAGGGCAATGAGCAGTTCTTC

V gene: TRBV5-6
J gene: TRBJ1-5
CDR3 length: 17
D gene: TRBD1
clone size: -
CDR3 protein: CASSLGLTGGLHEAQHF
CDR3 DNA: TGTGCCAGCAGCTTGGGATTGACAGGGGGCCTTCATGAGGCCCAGCATTTT

V gene: TRBV5-6
J gene: TRBJ2-3
CDR3 length: 15
D gene: TRBD1
clone size: -
CDR3 protein: CASRIQGASTDTQYF
CDR3 DNA: TGTGCCAGCAGAATACAGGGGGCTAGCACAGATACGCAGTATTTT

V gene: TRBV2
J gene: TRBJ1-5
CDR3 length: 16
D gene: TRBD1
clone size: -
CDR3 protein: CASSEWIQGSNQPQHF
CDR3 DNA: TGTGCCAGCAGTGAATGGATACAGGGGTCGAATCAGCCCCAGCATTTT